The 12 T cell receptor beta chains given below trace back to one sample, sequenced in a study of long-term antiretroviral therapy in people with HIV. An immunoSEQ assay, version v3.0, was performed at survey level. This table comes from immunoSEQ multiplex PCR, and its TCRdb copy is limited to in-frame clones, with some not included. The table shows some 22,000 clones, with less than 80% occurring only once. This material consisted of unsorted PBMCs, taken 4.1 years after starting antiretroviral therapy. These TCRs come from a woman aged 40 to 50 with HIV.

CDR3 region: CASSLGLAGETQYF. CDR3 sequence (DNA): TGTGCCAGCAGCCTTGGACTAGCTGGAGAGACCCAGTACTTC. This chain uses TRBV7-9 with TRBJ2-5; 8 bases fit TRBD2. This CDR3 is 14 amino acids long. Germline V gene data show CDR1 as SEHNR and CDR2 as FQNEAQ (reference sequence). With 5 bases clipped from V and 4 bases from J, the junction kept 6 bases outside the gene matches.

CDR3 in DNA: TGTGCCAGCTCACCAGGCGCTCCTGGGGCCAACGTCCTGACTTTC. Its translation: CASSPGAPGANVLTF. The V gene is TRBV18, the J gene TRBJ2-6; no definite D call. CDR1 is KGHSH, CDR2 LQKENI, per germline. V was shortened by 2 bases and J by 2 bases, with 7 bases between the two germline ends. The CDR3 spans 15 residues.

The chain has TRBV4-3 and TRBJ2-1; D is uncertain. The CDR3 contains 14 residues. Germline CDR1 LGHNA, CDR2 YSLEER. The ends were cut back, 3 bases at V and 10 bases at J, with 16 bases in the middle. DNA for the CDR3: TGCGCCAGCAGCCAGGAAATCCACATAGGGGAGCAGTTCTTC. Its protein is CASSQEIHIGEQFF.

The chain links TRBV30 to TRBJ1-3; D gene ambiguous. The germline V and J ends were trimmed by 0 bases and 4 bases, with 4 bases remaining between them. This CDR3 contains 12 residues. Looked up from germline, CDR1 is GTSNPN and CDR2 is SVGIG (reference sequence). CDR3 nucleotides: TGTGCCTGGAGTGTACTGGGAAACACCATATATTTT. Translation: CAWSVLGNTIYF.

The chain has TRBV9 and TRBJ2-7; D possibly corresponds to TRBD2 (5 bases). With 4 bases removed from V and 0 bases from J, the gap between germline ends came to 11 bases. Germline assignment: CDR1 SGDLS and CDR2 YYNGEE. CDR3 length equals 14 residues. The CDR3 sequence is CASSLEGGSYEQYF. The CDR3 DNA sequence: TGTGCCAGCAGCCTCGAAGGAGGCTCCTACGAGCAGTACTTC. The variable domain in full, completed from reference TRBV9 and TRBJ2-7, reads DSGVTQTPKHLITATGQRVTLRCSPRSGDLSVYWYQQSLDQGLQFLIQYYNGEERAKGNILERFSAQQFPDLHSELNLSSLELGDSALYFCASSLEGGSYEQYFGPGTRLTVT.

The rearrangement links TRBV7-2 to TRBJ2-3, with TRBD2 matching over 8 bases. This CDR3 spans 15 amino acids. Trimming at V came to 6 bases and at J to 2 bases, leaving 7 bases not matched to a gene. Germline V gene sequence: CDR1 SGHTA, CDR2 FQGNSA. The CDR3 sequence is CASSLAGLSTDTQYF. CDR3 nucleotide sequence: TGTGCCAGCAGTCTAGCGGGCCTCTCCACAGATACGCAGTATTTT. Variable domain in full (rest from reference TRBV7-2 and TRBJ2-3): GAGVSQSPSNKVTEKGKDVELRCDPISGHTALYWYRQSLGQGLEFLIYFQGNSAPDKSGLPSDRFSAERTGGSVSTLTIQRTQQEDSAVYLCASSLAGLSTDTQYFGPGTRLTVL.

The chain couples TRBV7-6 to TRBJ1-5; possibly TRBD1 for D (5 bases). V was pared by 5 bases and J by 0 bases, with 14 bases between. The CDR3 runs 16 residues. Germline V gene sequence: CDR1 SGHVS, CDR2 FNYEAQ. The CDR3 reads CASSPVGGSSNQPQHF. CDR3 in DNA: TGTGCCAGCAGCCCAGTCGGGGGTTCTAGCAATCAGCCCCAGCATTTT.

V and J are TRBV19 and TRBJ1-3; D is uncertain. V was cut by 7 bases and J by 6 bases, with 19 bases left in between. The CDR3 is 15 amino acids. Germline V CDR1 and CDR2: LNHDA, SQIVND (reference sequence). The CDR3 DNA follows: TGTGCCAGTAACCAAGGTTTGGGCACGAAAAACACCATATATTTT. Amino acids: CASNQGLGTKNTIYF.

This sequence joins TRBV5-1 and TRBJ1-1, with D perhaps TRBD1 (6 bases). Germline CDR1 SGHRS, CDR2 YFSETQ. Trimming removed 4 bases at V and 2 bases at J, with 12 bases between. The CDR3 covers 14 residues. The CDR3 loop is CASSTTGPNTEAFF. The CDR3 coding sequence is TGCGCCAGCAGCACGACAGGCCCCAACACTGAAGCTTTCTTT.

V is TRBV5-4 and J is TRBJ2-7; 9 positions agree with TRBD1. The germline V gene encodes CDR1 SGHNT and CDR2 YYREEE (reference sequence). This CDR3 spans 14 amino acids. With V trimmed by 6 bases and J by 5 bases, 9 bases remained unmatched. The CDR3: CASKPRTGENEQYF. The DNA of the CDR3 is TGTGCCAGCAAACCGAGGACAGGGGAGAACGAGCAGTACTTC.

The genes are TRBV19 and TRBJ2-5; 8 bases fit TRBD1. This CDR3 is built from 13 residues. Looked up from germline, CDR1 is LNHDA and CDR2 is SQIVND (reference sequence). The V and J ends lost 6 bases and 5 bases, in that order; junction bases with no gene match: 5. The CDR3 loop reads CASRDRAGETQYF. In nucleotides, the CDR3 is TGTGCCAGTAGGGACAGGGCAGGGGAGACCCAGTACTTC.

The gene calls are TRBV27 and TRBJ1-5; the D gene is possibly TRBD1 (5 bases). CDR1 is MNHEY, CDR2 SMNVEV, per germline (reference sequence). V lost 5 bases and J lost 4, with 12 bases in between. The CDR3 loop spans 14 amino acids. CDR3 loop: CASSHGTPNQPQHF. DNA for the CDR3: TGTGCCAGCAGTCACGGGACGCCGAATCAGCCCCAGCATTTT.